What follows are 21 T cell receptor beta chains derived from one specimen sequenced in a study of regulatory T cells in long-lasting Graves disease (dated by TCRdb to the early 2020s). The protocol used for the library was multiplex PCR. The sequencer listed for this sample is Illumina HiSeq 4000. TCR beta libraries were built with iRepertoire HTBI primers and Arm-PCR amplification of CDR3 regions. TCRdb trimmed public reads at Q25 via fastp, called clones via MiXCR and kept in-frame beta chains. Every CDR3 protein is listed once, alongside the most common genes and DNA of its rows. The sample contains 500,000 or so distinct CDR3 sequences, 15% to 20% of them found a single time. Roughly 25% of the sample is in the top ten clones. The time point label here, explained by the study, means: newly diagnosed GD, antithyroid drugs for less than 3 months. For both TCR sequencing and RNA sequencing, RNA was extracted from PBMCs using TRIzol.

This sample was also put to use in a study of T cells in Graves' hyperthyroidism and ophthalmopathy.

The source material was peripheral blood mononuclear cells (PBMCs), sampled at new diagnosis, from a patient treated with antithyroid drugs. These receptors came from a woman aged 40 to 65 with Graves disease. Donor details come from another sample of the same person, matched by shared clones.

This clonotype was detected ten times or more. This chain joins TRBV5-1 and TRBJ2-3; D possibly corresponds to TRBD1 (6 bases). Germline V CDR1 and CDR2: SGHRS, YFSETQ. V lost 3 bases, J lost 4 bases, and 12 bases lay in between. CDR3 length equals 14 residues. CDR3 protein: CASSWTDIADTQYF. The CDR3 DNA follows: TGCGCCAGCAGCTGGACAGATATAGCAGATACGCAGTATTTT.

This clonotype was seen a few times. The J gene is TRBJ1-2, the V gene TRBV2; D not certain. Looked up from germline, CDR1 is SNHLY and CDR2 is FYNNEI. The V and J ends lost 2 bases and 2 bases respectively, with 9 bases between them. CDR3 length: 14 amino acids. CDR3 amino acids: CASSERVHNYGYTF. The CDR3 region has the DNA TGTGCCAGCAGTGAAAGGGTTCACAACTATGGCTACACCTTC.

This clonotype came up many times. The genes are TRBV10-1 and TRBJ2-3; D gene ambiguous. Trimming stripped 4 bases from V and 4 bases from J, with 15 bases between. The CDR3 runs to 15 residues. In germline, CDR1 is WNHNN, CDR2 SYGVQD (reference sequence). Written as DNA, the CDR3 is TGCGCCAGCAGTGCCCGGGTCGCTGTGGCAGATACGCAGTATTTT. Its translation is CASSARVAVADTQYF.

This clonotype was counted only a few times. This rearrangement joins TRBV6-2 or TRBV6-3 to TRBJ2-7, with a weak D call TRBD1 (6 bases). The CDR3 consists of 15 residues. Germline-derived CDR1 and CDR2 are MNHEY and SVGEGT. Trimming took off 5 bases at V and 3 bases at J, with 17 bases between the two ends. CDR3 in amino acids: CASSGFGAGVYEQYF. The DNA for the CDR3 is TGTGCCAGCAGTGGCTTCGGGGCAGGGGTCTACGAGCAGTACTTC.

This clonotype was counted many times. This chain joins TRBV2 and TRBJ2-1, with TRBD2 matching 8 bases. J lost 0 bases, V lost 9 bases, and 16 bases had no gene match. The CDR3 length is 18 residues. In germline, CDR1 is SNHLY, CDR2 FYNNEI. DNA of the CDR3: TGTGCCAGTTACGGGAATCGGGAGGGGGGAAGCTCCTACAATGAGCAGTTCTTC. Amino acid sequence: CASYGNREGGSSYNEQFF.

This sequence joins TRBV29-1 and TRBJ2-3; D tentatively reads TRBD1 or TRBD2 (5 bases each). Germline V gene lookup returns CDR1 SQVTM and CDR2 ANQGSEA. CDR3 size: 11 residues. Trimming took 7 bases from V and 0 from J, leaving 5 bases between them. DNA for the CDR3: TGCAGCGGGGGGAGCACAGATACGCAGTATTTT. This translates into CSGGSTDTQYF.

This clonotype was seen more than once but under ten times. CDR3 amino acids: CASSLVIGEPGNTIYF. DNA for the CDR3: TGTGCCAGCAGTTTAGTGATAGGGGAACCTGGAAACACCATATATTTT. V usage is TRBV12-3 or TRBV12-4 and J usage is TRBJ1-3; perhaps TRBD1 as D (5 bases). The CDR3 spans 16 residues. Trimming removed 1 base from V and 2 bases from J, with 12 bases in between.

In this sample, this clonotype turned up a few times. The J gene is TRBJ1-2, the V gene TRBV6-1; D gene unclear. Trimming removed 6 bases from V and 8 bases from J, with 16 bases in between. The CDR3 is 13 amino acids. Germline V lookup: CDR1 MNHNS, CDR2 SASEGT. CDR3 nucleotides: TGTGCCAGCAGCCCTTATTGGGGAGGCGGCTACACCTTC. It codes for CASSPYWGGGYTF.

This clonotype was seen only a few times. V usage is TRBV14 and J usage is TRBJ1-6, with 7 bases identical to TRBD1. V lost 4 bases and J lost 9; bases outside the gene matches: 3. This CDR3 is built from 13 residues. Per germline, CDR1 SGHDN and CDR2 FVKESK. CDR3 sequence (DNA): TGTGCCAGCAGCCCACAGGGGAGTTCACCCCTCCACTTT. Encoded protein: CASSPQGSSPLHF.

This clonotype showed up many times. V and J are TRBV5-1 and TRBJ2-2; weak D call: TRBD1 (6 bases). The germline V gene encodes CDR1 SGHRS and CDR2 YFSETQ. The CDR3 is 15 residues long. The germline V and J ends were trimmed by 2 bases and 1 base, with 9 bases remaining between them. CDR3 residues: CASSFVTGNTGELFF. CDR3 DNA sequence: TGCGCCAGCAGCTTTGTGACAGGGAACACCGGGGAGCTGTTTTTT.

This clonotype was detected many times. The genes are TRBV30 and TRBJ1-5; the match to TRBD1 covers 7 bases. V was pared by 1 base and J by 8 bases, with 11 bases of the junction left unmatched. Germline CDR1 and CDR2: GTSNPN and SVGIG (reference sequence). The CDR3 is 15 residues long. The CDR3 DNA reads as TGTGCCTGGAGTGAGGGGACAGCGGCCGGGGAGCCCCAGCATTTT. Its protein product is CAWSEGTAAGEPQHF.

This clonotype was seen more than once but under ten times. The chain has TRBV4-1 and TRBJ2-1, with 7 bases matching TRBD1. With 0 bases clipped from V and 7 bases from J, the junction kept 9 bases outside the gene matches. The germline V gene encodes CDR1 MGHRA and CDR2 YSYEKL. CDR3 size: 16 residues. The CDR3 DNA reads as TGCGCCAGCAGCCAAGATAAGGGACAGAAGAGGAATGAGCAGTTCTTC. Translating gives CASSQDKGQKRNEQFF.

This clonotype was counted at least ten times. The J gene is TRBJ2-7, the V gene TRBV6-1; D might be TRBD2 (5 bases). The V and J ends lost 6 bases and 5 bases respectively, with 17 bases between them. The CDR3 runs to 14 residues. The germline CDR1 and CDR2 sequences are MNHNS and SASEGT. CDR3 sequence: CASRRGIYWDEQYF. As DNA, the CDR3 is TGTGCCAGCAGGAGAGGGATATATTGGGACGAGCAGTACTTC.

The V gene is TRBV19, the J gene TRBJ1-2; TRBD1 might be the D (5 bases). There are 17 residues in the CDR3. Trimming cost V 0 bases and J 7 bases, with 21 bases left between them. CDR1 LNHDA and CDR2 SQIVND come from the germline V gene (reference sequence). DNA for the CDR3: TGTGCCAGTAGTATAGAGGCCCAGGGAGGGCGATTTCGTGGCTACACCTTC. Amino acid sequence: CASSIEAQGGRFRGYTF.

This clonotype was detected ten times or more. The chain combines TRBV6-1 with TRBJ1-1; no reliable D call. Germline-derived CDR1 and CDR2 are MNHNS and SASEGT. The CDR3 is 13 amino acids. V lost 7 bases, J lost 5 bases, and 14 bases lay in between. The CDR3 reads CASTLTWDTEAFF. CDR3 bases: TGTGCCAGCACCCTTACGTGGGATACTGAAGCTTTCTTT.

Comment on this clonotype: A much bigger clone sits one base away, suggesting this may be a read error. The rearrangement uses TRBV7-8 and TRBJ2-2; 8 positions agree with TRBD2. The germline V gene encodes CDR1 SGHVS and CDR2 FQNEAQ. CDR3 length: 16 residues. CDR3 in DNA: TGTGTCAGCAGCTTAGCGGGACTAGGAAACACCGGGGAGCTGTTTTTT. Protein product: CVSSLAGLGNTGELFF.

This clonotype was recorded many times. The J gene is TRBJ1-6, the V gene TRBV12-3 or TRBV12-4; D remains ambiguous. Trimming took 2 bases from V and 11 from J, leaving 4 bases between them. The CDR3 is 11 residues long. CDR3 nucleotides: TGTGCCAGCAGTTTATCGGCACCCCTCCACTTT. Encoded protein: CASSLSAPLHF.

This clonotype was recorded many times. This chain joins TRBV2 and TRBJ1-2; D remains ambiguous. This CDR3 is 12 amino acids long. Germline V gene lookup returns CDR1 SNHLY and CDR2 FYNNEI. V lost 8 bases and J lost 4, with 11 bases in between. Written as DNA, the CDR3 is TGTGCCAGCTCAGGTCGGGTCTATGGCTACACCTTC. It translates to CASSGRVYGYTF.

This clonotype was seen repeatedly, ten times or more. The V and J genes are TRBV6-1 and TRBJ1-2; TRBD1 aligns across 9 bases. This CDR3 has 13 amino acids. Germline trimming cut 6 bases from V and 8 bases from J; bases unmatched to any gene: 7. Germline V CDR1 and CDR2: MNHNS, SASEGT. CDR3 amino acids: CASRLTGGAGYTF. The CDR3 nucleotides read TGTGCCAGCAGGTTAACAGGGGGCGCGGGCTACACCTTC.

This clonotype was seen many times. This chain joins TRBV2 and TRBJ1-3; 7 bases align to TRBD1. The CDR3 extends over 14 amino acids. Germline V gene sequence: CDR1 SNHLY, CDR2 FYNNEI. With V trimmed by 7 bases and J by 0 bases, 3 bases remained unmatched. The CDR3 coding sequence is TGTGCCAGCAAGGGGGCGAACTCTGGAAACACCATATATTTT. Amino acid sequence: CASKGANSGNTIYF.

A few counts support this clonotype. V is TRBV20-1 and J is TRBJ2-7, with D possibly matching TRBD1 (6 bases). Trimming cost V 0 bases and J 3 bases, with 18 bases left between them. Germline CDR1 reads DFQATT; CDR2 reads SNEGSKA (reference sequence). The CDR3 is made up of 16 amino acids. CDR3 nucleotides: TGCAGTGCTAGAGATCGTGAGGGGGTAAATTTCTACGAGCAGTACTTC. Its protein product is CSARDREGVNFYEQYF.